One sample yielded the 7 T cell receptor beta chains listed below, sequenced in a study of blood T cell repertoires in COVID-19. Here immunoSEQ multiplex PCR was the method, and the copy in TCRdb shows in-frame clones only, minus some. The table has just over 650,000 clones, about 90% seen once. Material for sequencing was peripheral blood. These receptors originate from a woman aged 18-30 years with acute or convalescent COVID-19.

The rearrangement links TRBV5-1 to TRBJ2-2, with TRBD1 identical over 9 bases. The CDR3 runs 17 residues. The germline V gene encodes CDR1 SGHRS and CDR2 YFSETQ. V trimming: 4 bases; J trimming: 2 bases; junction bases outside the gene matches: 9. The CDR3 loop reads CASSAAGTGLNTGELFF. CDR3 nucleotide sequence: TGCGCCAGCAGCGCCGCCGGGACAGGGCTTAACACCGGGGAGCTGTTTTTT.

A few counts support this clone. The chain is built from TRBV18 and TRBJ1-1; TRBD1 matches at 8 bases. Germline values: CDR1 KGHSH, CDR2 LQKENI. The V segment lost 5 bases and the J segment 12 bases; nucleotides outside the gene matches: 11. The CDR3 is 13 amino acids. CDR3 nucleotides: TGTGCCAGCTCAAGCGCGGGACAGGTTGCGCCTTTCTTT. It is translated as CASSSAGQVAPFF.

This chain uses TRBV4-3 with TRBJ2-7, with D maybe TRBD1 (5 bases). The CDR3 spans 17 residues. Trimming took 1 base from V and 4 from J, leaving 20 bases between them. CDR1 is LGHNA and CDR2 is YSLEER in the germline V gene. CDR3 nucleotide sequence: TGCGCCAGCAGCCAAGGACGGCGGACCCAGGGCGGATACGAGCAGTACTTC. Protein sequence: CASSQGRRTQGGYEQYF.

The chain carries TRBV6-5 and TRBJ2-2; D possibly corresponds to TRBD1 (6 bases). CDR3 length: 14 residues. V lost 6 bases and J lost 1, with 9 bases in between. Germline assignment: CDR1 MNHEY and CDR2 SVGAGI. CDR3 DNA sequence: TGTGCCAGCAGCGCGACAGGGAACACCGGGGAGCTGTTTTTT. Translating gives CASSATGNTGELFF.

This chain joins TRBV9 and TRBJ2-3; D is unclear. V dropped 0 bases and J dropped 4 bases, with 6 bases sitting between them. The CDR3 sequence is 13 residues long. The germline V gene has CDR1 SGDLS and CDR2 YYNGEE. In DNA form, the CDR3 reads TGTGCCAGCAGCGTAGCAGTGGCAGATACGCAGTATTTT. Its translation is CASSVAVADTQYF.

The chain joins TRBV7-3 to TRBJ1-1, with D possibly being TRBD1 (5 bases). The germline V gene encodes CDR1 SGHTA and CDR2 FQGTGA. The CDR3 runs 15 residues. V dropped 0 bases and J dropped 0 bases, with 8 bases sitting between them. The CDR3 here is CASSLTGALNTEAFF. CDR3 sequence (DNA): TGTGCCAGCAGCTTAACTGGGGCCCTGAACACTGAAGCTTTCTTT. Together with reference TRBV7-3 and TRBJ1-1, the CDR3 gives the full variable domain: GAGVSQTPSNKVTEKGKYVELRCDPISGHTALYWYRQSLGQGPEFLIYFQGTGAADDSGLPNDRFFAVRPEGSVSTLKIQRTERGDSAVYLCASSLTGALNTEAFFGQGTRLTVV.

This rearrangement joins TRBV11-2 to TRBJ1-2; 9 bases match TRBD1. Losses at the gene ends were 5 bases for V and 0 bases for J; bases not matched to a gene: 4. In germline, CDR1 is SGHAT, CDR2 FQNNGV. The CDR3 extends over 15 amino acids. The CDR3 DNA follows: TGTGCCAGCAGCGTCGGGACAGGGACTAACTATGGCTACACCTTC. Its translation is CASSVGTGTNYGYTF.